One and the same sample provided the 30 T cell receptor beta chains below, sequenced in a study of shared clonotypes between healthy human individuals. Generated by immunoSEQ multiplex PCR, the TCRdb table keeps only in-frame clones and is missing some. The table shows millions of clones, with approximately 93% occurring only once. The material sequenced was naive CD4+ T cells from PBMCs. Subset: CD45RA+ positively selected. The receptor source for this set is a man aged 18 to 29 in good health. Some clones in this sample may be carry-over from other donors' samples.

The chain recombines TRBV5-1 with TRBJ2-7; D may be TRBD1 (6 bases). V lost 0 bases and J 7 bases, leaving 23 bases between the germline ends. Germline V CDR1 and CDR2: SGHRS, YFSETQ. There are 17 residues in the CDR3. This CDR3 is CASSLANRRQVSGEQYF. The CDR3 DNA sequence: TGCGCCAGCAGCTTGGCCAACAGGAGACAGGTGTCGGGGGAGCAGTACTTC.

The J gene is TRBJ2-1, the V gene TRBV11-3; no clear D. CDR3 size: 13 residues. Germline V gives CDR1 SGHNT, CDR2 YENEEA. The V end lost 1 base, the J end lost 5 bases, and 6 bases lay between the germline ends. The CDR3 is CASSLVQHNEQFF. CDR3 coding DNA: TGTGCCAGCAGCTTAGTACAGCACAATGAGCAGTTCTTC.

The sample holds a few counts of this clone. The CDR3 is CASSETGVHTEAFF. DNA for the CDR3: TGTGCCAGCAGCGAGACAGGGGTCCACACTGAAGCTTTCTTT. This sequence joins TRBV7-9 and TRBJ1-1; 8 bases map to TRBD1. From germline, CDR1 is SEHNR and CDR2 FQNEAQ (reference sequence). This CDR3 comprises 14 residues. V lost 5 bases and J lost 3; bases outside the gene matches: 5.

CDR3 nucleotides: TGTGCCAGCAGCGGCGGGGGGATGGTGTACCAAGAGACCCAGTACTTC. Its protein is CASSGGGMVYQETQYF. The chain has TRBV9 and TRBJ2-5; 8 nucleotides agree with TRBD2. Germline V gives CDR1 SGDLS, CDR2 YYNGEE. J gave up 0 bases and V 3 bases, and 7 bases lay outside the gene matches. The CDR3 is 16 amino acids.

In the case of this clone: Additional DNA sequences in this sample encode the identical CDR3. The chain uses TRBV7-9 and TRBJ2-3; D gene unclear. The ends were cut back, 1 base at V and 2 bases at J, with 7 bases in the middle. The CDR3 length is 14 residues. Germline-derived CDR1 and CDR2 are SEHNR and FQNEAQ (reference sequence). For the CDR3, the DNA is TGTGCCAGCAGCTTAGTTCGTTCCACAGATACGCAGTATTTT. Its translation: CASSLVRSTDTQYF.

This clone was seen once. CDR3: CASSSPGLSWEKLFF. The CDR3 DNA is TGTGCCAGCAGCTCACCGGGACTATCATGGGAAAAACTGTTTTTT. The genes are TRBV11-2 and TRBJ1-4; possibly TRBD1 for D (5 bases). V was shortened by 4 bases and J by 8 bases, with 17 bases between the two germline ends. This CDR3 contains 15 residues. Germline CDR1 reads SGHAT; CDR2 reads FQNNGV. The full variable domain, rest sourced from reference TRBV11-2 and TRBJ1-4, is EAGVAQSPRYKIIEKRQSVAFWCNPISGHATLYWYQQILGQGPKLLIQFQNNGVVDDSQLPKDRFSAERLKGVDSTLKIQPAKLEDSAVYLCASSSPGLSWEKLFFGSGTQLSVL.

This chain joins TRBV9 and TRBJ2-7, with D perhaps TRBD2 (6 bases). The CDR3 is 15 residues long. Germline V gives CDR1 SGDLS, CDR2 YYNGEE. V gave up 0 bases and J gave up 6 bases, with 16 bases separating them. Here the CDR3 reads CASSVVAGRGAEQYF. The DNA for the CDR3 is TGTGCCAGCAGCGTAGTTGCCGGGAGAGGAGCCGAGCAGTACTTC.

This clone was seen only once. The chain combines TRBV7-9 with TRBJ1-5; a weak D match, TRBD1 (5 bases). Germline CDR1 is SEHNR and CDR2 is FQNEAQ (reference sequence). The CDR3 spans 15 residues. The V and J ends lost 5 bases and 6 bases respectively, with 17 bases between them. The CDR3, as DNA: TGTGCCAGCAGCGGCGACTCGGGGAGGGGTCAGCCCCAGCATTTT. It yields the protein CASSGDSGRGQPQHF.

Regarding this clone: Other DNA sequences in this specimen translate into the identical CDR3. J is TRBJ1-5 and V is TRBV2; D remains unclear. The germline CDR1 and CDR2 sequences are SNHLY and FYNNEI. Deletions cut 7 bases from V and 0 bases from J, with 7 bases between. This CDR3 has 13 residues. The CDR3 DNA reads TGTGCCAGCACCGGGGATAGCAATCAGCCCCAGCATTTT. Translated: CASTGDSNQPQHF.

The chain combines TRBV5-1 with TRBJ2-2; D is uncertain. CDR3 length equals 15 residues. The V end lost 4 bases, the J end lost 6 bases, and 16 bases lay between the germline ends. CDR1 and CDR2 from the germline V gene are SGHRS and YFSETQ. The CDR3: CASSPDTSRAGELFF. The CDR3 coding sequence is TGCGCCAGCAGCCCTGACACATCTCGGGCCGGGGAGCTGTTTTTT. Full variable domain (rest looked up from reference TRBV5-1 and TRBJ2-2): KAGVTQTPRYLIKTRGQQVTLSCSPISGHRSVSWYQQTPGQGLQFLFEYFSETQRNKGNFPGRFSGRQFSNSRSEMNVSTLELGDSALYLCASSPDTSRAGELFFGEGSRLTVL.

The chain is built from TRBV6-5 and TRBJ2-7; D may be TRBD2 (6 bases). Looked up from germline, CDR1 is MNHEY and CDR2 is SVGAGI. The CDR3 extends over 14 amino acids. Trimming removed 0 bases at V and 9 bases at J, with 15 bases between. The CDR3 loop reads CASSYSDLAGGQYF. In nucleotides, the CDR3 is TGTGCCAGCAGTTACTCGGACCTCGCCGGGGGGCAGTACTTC.

This rearrangement joins TRBV9 to TRBJ2-7, with 7 bases that match TRBD1. Losses at the gene ends were 4 bases for V and 3 bases for J; bases not matched to a gene: 7. Germline V lookup: CDR1 SGDLS, CDR2 YYNGEE. The CDR3 totals 14 residues. CDR3 protein: CASSTPTGNYEQYF. The DNA for the CDR3 is TGTGCCAGCAGCACCCCGACAGGGAACTACGAGCAGTACTTC.

The V gene is TRBV15, the J gene TRBJ2-3, with unresolved D. CDR1 is LNHNV, CDR2 YYDKDF, per germline (reference sequence). V lost 3 bases and J 7 bases, leaving 8 bases between the germline ends. The CDR3 extends over 12 amino acids. CDR3 sequence reads: CATSSAVNTQYF. CDR3 nucleotide sequence: TGTGCCACCAGCAGTGCCGTGAATACGCAGTATTTT.

This clone was picked up a small number of times. The chain links TRBV7-3 to TRBJ2-1; possible D gene TRBD2, 6 bases. Germline V gives CDR1 SGHTA, CDR2 FQGTGA. Trimming took off 2 bases at V and 4 bases at J, with 9 bases between the two ends. The CDR3 loop spans 14 amino acids. Written as DNA, the CDR3 is TGTGCCAGCAGCTTAGGGCGGGGATACAATGAGCAGTTCTTC. It specifies CASSLGRGYNEQFF.

The chain recombines TRBV28 with TRBJ1-1, with a possible D match to TRBD1 (5 bases). Trimming left V 5 bases short and J 7 bases short, with 11 bases between. CDR3 length equals 12 residues. Germline V gene sequence: CDR1 MDHEN, CDR2 SYDVKM. The CDR3 coding sequence is TGTGCCAGCAGTCAGAGGGGCCGTGAAGCTTTCTTT. This gives the protein CASSQRGREAFF.

This clone was found once. This sequence joins TRBV29-1 and TRBJ2-1; a possible D gene is TRBD1 (5 bases). V was shortened by 5 bases and J by 4 bases, with 12 bases between the two germline ends. Germline V lookup: CDR1 SQVTM, CDR2 ANQGSEA. The CDR3 consists of 13 residues. The CDR3 coding sequence is TGCAGCGTTTTTGACAGTAGGTACAATGAGCAGTTCTTC. Its translation is CSVFDSRYNEQFF.

The chain carries TRBV7-9 and TRBJ2-7; 8 nucleotides line up with TRBD2. The CDR3 has 15 amino acids. Losses at the gene ends were 7 bases for V and 0 bases for J; bases not matched to a gene: 8. Germline CDR1 reads SEHNR; CDR2 reads FQNEAQ (reference sequence). The DNA of the CDR3 is TGTGCCAGCACTCGCGGGGGGCCCGCCTCCTACGAGCAGTACTTC. Encoded protein: CASTRGGPASYEQYF.

Points on this clone: The same CDR3 also results from other DNA sequences found in this sample. The V call is TRBV18, the J call TRBJ2-1, with D possibly being TRBD2 (6 bases). CDR3 length equals 13 residues. The V end lost 2 bases, the J end lost 4 bases, and 6 bases lay between the germline ends. Per germline, CDR1 KGHSH and CDR2 LQKENI. In nucleotides, the CDR3 is TGTGCCAGCTCACCAGGGACTTACAATGAGCAGTTCTTC. It translates to CASSPGTYNEQFF.

The chain joins TRBV5-1 to TRBJ1-2; D is possibly TRBD1 (6 bases). The CDR3 has 15 residues. Germline V CDR1 and CDR2: SGHRS, YFSETQ. Trimming took off 8 bases at V and 6 bases at J, with 23 bases between the two ends. In DNA, the CDR3 is TGCGCCAGTCTCGAGGGGGGCAGCGTAGCCGATGGCTACACCTTC. Translated, it gives CASLEGGSVADGYTF.

V is TRBV7-9 and J is TRBJ1-3; unclear D gene. Trimming cost V 6 bases and J 4 bases, with 7 bases left between them. Germline CDR1 SEHNR, CDR2 FQNEAQ (reference sequence). The CDR3 runs to 12 residues. CDR3 protein: CASRGSGNTIYF. Written as DNA, the CDR3 is TGTGCCAGCAGGGGCTCCGGAAACACCATATATTTT.

The chain is built from TRBV7-2 and TRBJ2-5; 7 nucleotides align to TRBD1. Trimming removed 1 base from V and 7 bases from J; junction bases left unmatched: 6. Germline values: CDR1 SGHTA, CDR2 FQGNSA. CDR3 length: 14 amino acids. In nucleotides, the CDR3 is TGTGCCAGCAGCTTAGGCCCGACAGGGTTGACCCAGTACTTC. Residues: CASSLGPTGLTQYF.

The CDR3 region is CASSIWGREQYF. In DNA form, the CDR3 reads TGTGCCAGTAGTATCTGGGGTCGCGAGCAGTACTTC. The V and J genes are TRBV19 and TRBJ2-7; no reliable D call. The CDR3 runs to 12 residues. Germline V lookup: CDR1 LNHDA, CDR2 SQIVND (reference sequence). V lost 3 bases to trimming and J lost 6 bases, with 9 bases between them.

This chain joins TRBV27 and TRBJ1-1; 10 nucleotides match TRBD1. The ends lost 5 bases at V and 1 base at J; junction bases unmatched: 4. The CDR3 contains 15 residues. From germline, CDR1 is MNHEY and CDR2 SMNVEV (reference sequence). CDR3: CASSPGTGANTEAFF. Here the CDR3 DNA reads TGTGCCAGCAGTCCAGGGACAGGGGCGAACACTGAAGCTTTCTTT.

The chain employs TRBV19 and TRBJ1-2, with D maybe TRBD1 (6 bases). The CDR3 sequence is 14 residues long. Germline V gene data show CDR1 as LNHDA and CDR2 as SQIVND (reference sequence). Trimming took 5 bases from V and 5 from J, leaving 15 bases between them. The CDR3 region has the DNA TGTGCCAGTAGTTCCCGACAGGTTCCTTATGGCTACACCTTC. Encoded protein: CASSSRQVPYGYTF.

The chain has TRBV2 and TRBJ2-5, with TRBD2 identical over 9 bases. The CDR3 has 17 residues. Germline CDR1 is SNHLY and CDR2 is FYNNEI. V shed 6 bases, J shed 5 bases, and the junction held 16 bases outside the gene matches. DNA of the CDR3: TGTGCCAGCAGCCCCTCCCTTGGCGGGAGGGCCAAGGAGACCCAGTACTTC. This translates into CASSPSLGGRAKETQYF.

The J gene is TRBJ1-1, the V gene TRBV19; TRBD1 matches 7 bases. From germline, CDR1 is LNHDA and CDR2 SQIVND (reference sequence). V lost 1 base, J lost 10 bases, and 9 bases stayed unmatched. CDR3 length: 14 amino acids. As DNA, the CDR3 is TGTGCCAGTAGTATAGTAGGGAAGACAGGGCGAGCTTTCTTT. It specifies CASSIVGKTGRAFF.

V is TRBV6-1 and J is TRBJ1-2, with D perhaps matching TRBD1 (6 bases). Trimming took 0 bases from V and 6 from J, leaving 17 bases between them. The length of the CDR3 is 16 residues. Germline CDR1 reads MNHNS; CDR2 reads SASEGT. The DNA of the CDR3 is TGTGCCAGCAGTGAAGCTTTAGCAGGGGTCATTGATGGCTACACCTTC. This translates into CASSEALAGVIDGYTF.

V usage is TRBV5-1 and J usage is TRBJ2-1; TRBD2 matches at 13 bases. With V trimmed by 3 bases and J by 6 bases, 3 bases remained unmatched. The CDR3 consists of 15 residues. Germline lookup yields CDR1 SGHRS and CDR2 YFSETQ. As DNA, the CDR3 is TGCGCCAGCAGCTCGGGACTAGCGGGGATCAATGAGCAGTTCTTC. Its translation: CASSSGLAGINEQFF.

The genes are TRBV6-5 and TRBJ1-3; D may be TRBD1 (6 bases). There are 14 residues in the CDR3. V lost 7 bases to trimming and J lost 5 bases, with 15 bases between them. CDR1 is MNHEY, CDR2 SVGAGI, per germline. The chain's CDR3 is CASTQAGARNTIYF. For the CDR3, the DNA is TGTGCCAGCACCCAAGCAGGGGCAAGAAACACCATATATTTT.

The chain employs TRBV28 and TRBJ2-5, with D possibly TRBD2 on 5 matching bases. The J call may not be correct, given that the DNA end is closer to TRBJ2-7. This CDR3 comprises 12 residues. Germline CDR1 and CDR2: MDHEN and SYDVKM. The CDR3 bases are TGTGCCAGCTCAGTCGGGGCCTACGAGCAGTACTTC. It encodes CASSVGAYEQYF.